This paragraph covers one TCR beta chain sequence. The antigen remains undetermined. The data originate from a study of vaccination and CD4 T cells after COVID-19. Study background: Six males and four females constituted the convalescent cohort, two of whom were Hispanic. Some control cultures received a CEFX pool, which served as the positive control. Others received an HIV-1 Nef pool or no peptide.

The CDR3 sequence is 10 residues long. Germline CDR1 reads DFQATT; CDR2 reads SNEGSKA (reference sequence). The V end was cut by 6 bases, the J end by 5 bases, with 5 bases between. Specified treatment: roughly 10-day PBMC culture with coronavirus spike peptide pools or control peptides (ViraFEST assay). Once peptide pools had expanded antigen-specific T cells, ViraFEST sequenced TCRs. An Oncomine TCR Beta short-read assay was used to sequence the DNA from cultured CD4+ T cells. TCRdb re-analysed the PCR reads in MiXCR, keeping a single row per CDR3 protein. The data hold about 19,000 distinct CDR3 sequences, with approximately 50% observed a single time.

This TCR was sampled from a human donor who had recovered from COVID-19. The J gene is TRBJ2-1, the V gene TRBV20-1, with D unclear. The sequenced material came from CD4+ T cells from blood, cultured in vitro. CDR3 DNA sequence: TGCAGTGCATTCCACAATGAGCAGTTCTTC. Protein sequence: CSAFHNEQFF.